This TCR beta chain stems from a study of blood T cell repertoires in COVID-19 (dated by TCRdb to 2020 to 2021). Turning to the overall study: Collaborator samples came from the United States, Italy and Spain and covered acute and convalescent phases of COVID-19. The material from the prospective study consisted of cDNA or gDNA derived from T cells, B-cell-depleted T cells, or PBMCs. Subjects who had been exposed to COVID-19, were actively infected with it, or had recovered from it provided the deeply sampled blood TCRbeta repertoires that made up the dataset. The repertoires were released in a freely available public database meant as a resource for research on the immune response to SARS-CoV-2. Samples were obtained from the ongoing ImmuneRACE study (first 160 participants) and from over 1,000 subjects provided by 6 global collaborators. The sample metadata nearly always contained a de-identified subject ID, COVID-19 status, age in years and sex. Where HLA class I and class II types were available, the types were taken from metadata supplied by the sample provider, not from assay-based typing. The paper as a whole reports these results and caveats: The quantity of clinical and demographic metadata differed by source and by participant and was supplied without curation.

TCRbeta CDR3 regions were amplified from genomic DNA by means of the immunoSEQ Assay, a bias-controlled multiplex PCR. The paper's processing steps were these. The number of nucleated cells in each sample was estimated by amplification of reference gene primers within the assay. Sequence reads were collapsed and filtered to measure the absolute abundance of every unique TCRbeta CDR3 rearrangement. For each sample, productive Simpson clonality was calculated by taking the square root of Simpson's diversity index across productive rearrangements. The clones in this table, taken by TCRdb from immuneACCESS, are in-frame only. Not every clone is retained; where verified, under half of the shortfall comes from an unresolved V gene, and the cause of the rest is unknown. D and trimming were read from the DNA, whereas the V and J calls and clone size are those reported in that table. A total of over 100,000 clones appear in this sample, roughly 84% of them only once. The ten largest clonotypes hold approximately 0.75% of the sample.

Reading from cysteine to phenylalanine, the CDR3 counts 13 amino acids. Of the read, only the CDR3 DNA is kept; its 39 bases are in frame from base 1. For CDR1 and CDR2, the germline V gene (reference sequence) lists MNHNY and SVGAGI. V is trimmed back by 2 bases and J by 4 bases, and the junction contains 0 bases that no gene match accounts for. The collaborating institutions used their own protocols to collect whole blood in K2EDTA tubes. Collaborator samples were shipped for TCRbeta analysis as frozen whole blood, isolated PBMCs, or DNA extracted from either sample type. This clone was seen more than once but under ten times. Its antigen is currently not known. Nothing much larger sits one base from this clone, and base qualities are not available.

Sequenced input: peripheral blood. Recombination linked TRBV6-6 to TRBJ1-1; 8 central nucleotides agree with TRBD1. This clonotype originated in a woman aged 70-85 years with acute or convalescent COVID-19. The nucleotide sequence is TGTGCCAGCAGTTACACAGGGGGCACTGAAGCTTTCTTT. Its amino acids are CASSYTGGTEAFF.